The 8 T cell receptor beta chains listed next were all sequenced from one sample in a study of cytomegalovirus exposure and HLA in healthy donors. Libraries were prepared by immunoSEQ multiplex PCR; TCRdb keeps only in-frame clonotypes and omits some of them. Seen here are 210,000 or so clones, approximately 86% observed once, and the top ten hold about 3%. The sequencing sample was made of PBMCs. These receptors all come from a woman under 30 in good health and CMV-seronegative.

This rearrangement joins TRBV7-2 to TRBJ2-7, with D uncertain. CDR1 and CDR2 (germline): SGHTA, FQGNSA. The germline V and J ends were trimmed by 5 bases and 1 base, with 9 bases remaining between them. This CDR3 has 13 residues. The CDR3 reads CASSDTDSYEQYF. CDR3 nucleotide sequence: TGTGCCAGCAGCGACACGGATTCCTACGAGCAGTACTTC.

This rearrangement joins TRBV4-1 to TRBJ2-7; 10 bases map to TRBD2. The junction had 11 bases not matched to a gene; V was cut back by 0 bases and J by 0 bases. This CDR3 region has 19 residues. The germline V gene encodes CDR1 MGHRA and CDR2 YSYEKL. Written as DNA, the CDR3 is TGCGCCAGCAGCCAAGAGCCGTTAGCGGGAGGCTTGAGCTCCTACGAGCAGTACTTC. It translates to CASSQEPLAGGLSSYEQYF.

V is TRBV2 and J is TRBJ2-3; D may be TRBD2 (5 bases). The CDR3 has 14 residues. Per germline, CDR1 SNHLY and CDR2 FYNNEI. The germline V and J ends were trimmed by 3 bases and 9 bases, with 16 bases remaining between them. As DNA, the CDR3 is TGTGCCAGCAGTGAGGGTATAGCGAAGAAGACGCAGTATTTT. Its protein is CASSEGIAKKTQYF.

The chain joins TRBV5-1 to TRBJ2-6; a weak D match, TRBD1 (6 bases). The CDR3 length is 17 residues. Germline lookup yields CDR1 SGHRS and CDR2 YFSETQ. The germline V and J ends were trimmed by 5 bases and 3 bases, with 18 bases remaining between them. CDR3 amino acids: CASRVEQGLGGANVLTF. The CDR3 DNA sequence: TGCGCCAGCAGAGTGGAACAGGGCCTAGGTGGGGCCAACGTCCTGACTTTC.

V gene TRBV27 combines with J gene TRBJ2-7, with a tentative D call TRBD2 (6 bases). Germline V CDR1 and CDR2: MNHEY, SMNVEV (reference sequence). The ends were cut back, 7 bases at V and 3 bases at J, with 16 bases in the middle. The length of the CDR3 is 14 residues. CDR3 loop: CASKWGDGLYEQYF. The CDR3 DNA follows: TGTGCCAGCAAGTGGGGGGATGGGCTCTACGAGCAGTACTTC.

V is TRBV4-1 and J is TRBJ2-5, with 8 bases fitting TRBD1. The CDR3 has 16 amino acids. Trimming at V came to 0 bases and at J to 5 bases, leaving 8 bases not matched to a gene. In germline, CDR1 is MGHRA, CDR2 YSYEKL. The CDR3 region is CASSQDRQGAWETQYF. CDR3 coding DNA: TGCGCCAGCAGCCAAGATCGTCAGGGGGCTTGGGAGACCCAGTACTTC.

In DNA, the CDR3 is TGTGCCAGCAGCTCGAGGACAGGGAAAGGCTACGAGCAGTACTTC. Protein: CASSSRTGKGYEQYF. The gene calls are TRBV5-6 and TRBJ2-7; the match to TRBD1 covers 8 bases. CDR1 is SGHDT, CDR2 YYEEEE, per germline. This CDR3 region has 15 residues. V lost 3 bases to trimming and J lost 3 bases; unmatched junction nucleotides: 8.

V is TRBV2 and J is TRBJ1-2; D may be TRBD1 (5 bases). CDR1 and CDR2 from the germline V gene are SNHLY and FYNNEI. CDR3 length: 13 amino acids. V dropped 5 bases and J dropped 0 bases, with 7 bases sitting between them. This CDR3 is CASSPDTNYGYTF. DNA of the CDR3: TGTGCCAGCAGTCCGGACACTAACTATGGCTACACCTTC.